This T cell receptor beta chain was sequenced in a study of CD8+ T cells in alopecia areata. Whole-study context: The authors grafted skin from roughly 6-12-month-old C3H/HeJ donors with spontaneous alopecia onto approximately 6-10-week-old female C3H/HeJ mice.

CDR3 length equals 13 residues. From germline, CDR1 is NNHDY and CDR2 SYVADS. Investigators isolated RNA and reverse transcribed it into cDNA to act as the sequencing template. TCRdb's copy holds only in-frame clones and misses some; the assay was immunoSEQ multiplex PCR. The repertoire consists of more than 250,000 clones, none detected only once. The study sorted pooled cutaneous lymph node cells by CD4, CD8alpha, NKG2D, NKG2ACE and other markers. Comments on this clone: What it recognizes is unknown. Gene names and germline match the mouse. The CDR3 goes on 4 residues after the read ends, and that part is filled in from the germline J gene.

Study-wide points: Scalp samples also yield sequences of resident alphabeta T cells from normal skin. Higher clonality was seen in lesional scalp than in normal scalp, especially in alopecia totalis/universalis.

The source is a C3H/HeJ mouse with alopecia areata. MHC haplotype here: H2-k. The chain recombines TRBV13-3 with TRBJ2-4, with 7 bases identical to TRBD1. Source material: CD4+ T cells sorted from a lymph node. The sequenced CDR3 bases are TGTGCCAGCAGTGAACAGGGGAAAAAC. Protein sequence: CASSEQGKN. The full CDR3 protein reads CASSEQGKNTLYF. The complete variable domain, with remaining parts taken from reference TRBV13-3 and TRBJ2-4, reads EAAVTQSPRSKVAVTGGKVTLSCHQTNNHDYMYWYRQDTGHGLRLIHYSYVADSTEKGDIPDGYKASRPSQENFSLILELASLSQTAVYFCASSEQGKNTLYFGAGTRLSVL.